This T cell receptor beta chain appears in the sequencing data of a study of cytomegalovirus exposure and HLA in healthy donors. In regard to this clone: As yet, its antigen is unknown.

Vbeta (60) and Jbeta (13) primers were used in the PCR. Assay: immunoSEQ multiplex PCR; the TCRdb copy retains only in-frame clones and omits some. Of roughly 100,000 clones listed, about three quarters are singletons. Study-wide results and caveats: Reports state that TCR beta sequences accurately predicted most subjects' HLA-A and HLA-B alleles.

CDR3 length: 15 amino acids. In germline, CDR1 is ENHRY, CDR2 SYGVKD. V lost 4 bases and J 1 base, leaving 13 bases between the germline ends. Sequencing was carried out using PBMCs. The sequence came from a female donor in good health and CMV-seropositive. The chain links TRBV10-3 to TRBJ1-1; possible D gene TRBD1, 5 bases. As DNA, the CDR3 is TGTGCCATCAGTGGCCAGGGTCGTTCGAACACTGAAGCTTTCTTT. Its translation is CAISGQGRSNTEAFF.